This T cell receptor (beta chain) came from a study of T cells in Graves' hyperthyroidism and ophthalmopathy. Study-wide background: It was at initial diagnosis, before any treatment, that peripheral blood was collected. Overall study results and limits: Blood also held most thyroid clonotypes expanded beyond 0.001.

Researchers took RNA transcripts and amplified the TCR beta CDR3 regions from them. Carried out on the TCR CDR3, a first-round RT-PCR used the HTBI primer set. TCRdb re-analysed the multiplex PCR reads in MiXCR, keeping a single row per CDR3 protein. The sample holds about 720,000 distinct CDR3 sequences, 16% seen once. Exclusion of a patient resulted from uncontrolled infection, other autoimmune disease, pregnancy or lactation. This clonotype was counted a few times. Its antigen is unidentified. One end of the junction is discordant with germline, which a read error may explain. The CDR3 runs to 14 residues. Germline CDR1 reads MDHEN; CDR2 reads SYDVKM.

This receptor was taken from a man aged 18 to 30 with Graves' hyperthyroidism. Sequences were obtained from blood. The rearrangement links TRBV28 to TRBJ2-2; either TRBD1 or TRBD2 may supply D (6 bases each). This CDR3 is CASKNDLGGGELVF. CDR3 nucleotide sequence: TGTGCCAGCAAGAATGACCTCGGGGGCGGGGAGCTGGTTTTT.